One and the same sample provided the 7 T cell receptor beta chains below, sequenced in a study of T-cell memory formation after mild COVID-19 (dated by TCRdb to about 2021). The protocol used for the library was 5' RACE. Sequencing relied on an Illumina NovaSeq 6000. The public reads were quality trimmed at Q25 with fastp and then assembled into clones with MiXCR by TCRdb, keeping productive beta chains. Each CDR3 protein appears once, grouped with its most common genes and DNA. The sample table records 200,000 to 250,000 distinct CDR3 sequences; 15% of these occur just once. Of the sample, over 2% is held by the ten largest clones. Sequencing used PBMCs or a T cell subset sorted from them (not recorded which). The receptor source for this set is an adult woman who had mild COVID-19 (a few samples of this study predate the infection). The sample titles of this study are shuffled in the database, so cell type and time point are left out; the donor was told from shared clones.

The gene calls are TRBV4-1 and TRBJ2-2; TRBD1 is a possible D gene (6 bases). V gave up 2 bases and J gave up 2 bases, with 12 bases separating them. CDR1 MGHRA and CDR2 YSYEKL come from the germline V gene. The CDR3 length is 16 residues. CDR3 nucleotide sequence: TGCGCCAGCAGCCAATTTGGGACACCTAACACCGGGGAGCTGTTTTTT. This translates into CASSQFGTPNTGELFF.

The chain joins TRBV20-1 to TRBJ2-3, with D perhaps TRBD1 or TRBD2 (6 bases each). The germline V gene has CDR1 DFQATT and CDR2 SNEGSKA (reference sequence). This CDR3 has 15 residues. The germline V and J ends were trimmed by 7 bases and 1 base, with 18 bases remaining between them. CDR3 in DNA: TGCAGTGTCCTAAGGGGGGCCAGGCGCACAGATACGCAGTATTTT. As protein: CSVLRGARRTDTQYF.

This clonotype was detected many times. This chain links TRBV7-9 with TRBJ2-7, with D hard to call. Trimming removed 2 bases at V and 1 base at J, with 15 bases between. The CDR3 length is 16 residues. Germline-derived CDR1 and CDR2 are SEHNR and FQNEAQ (reference sequence). The chain's CDR3 is CASSLRISTLSYEQYF. CDR3 DNA sequence: TGTGCCAGCAGCTTAAGAATTTCGACGTTATCCTACGAGCAGTACTTC.

The chain uses TRBV4-2 and TRBJ2-1; TRBD2 aligns across 9 bases. The germline V gene encodes CDR1 LGHNA and CDR2 YNFKEQ. The CDR3 spans 16 residues. Trimming took 0 bases from V and 7 from J; bases not matched to a gene: 7. The CDR3 DNA sequence: TGTGCCAGCAGCCAAGATAAAATAGCGGGAGTGAATGAGCAGTTCTTC. It codes for CASSQDKIAGVNEQFF.

This clonotype was found a few times. V is TRBV11-2 and J is TRBJ1-1; D is ambiguous. The CDR3 consists of 15 residues. V lost 0 bases and J 1 base, leaving 9 bases between the germline ends. Germline lookup yields CDR1 SGHAT and CDR2 FQNNGV. The DNA for the CDR3 is TGTGCCAGCAGCTTAGATCCATCGGGGAACACTGAAGCTTTCTTT. Translated, it gives CASSLDPSGNTEAFF.

The chain recombines TRBV3-1 with TRBJ2-5; 7 bases fit TRBD2. J was trimmed by 6 bases and V by 2 bases; bases with no gene match: 12. CDR3 size: 16 residues. Germline V lookup: CDR1 LGHDT, CDR2 YNNKEL (reference sequence). The CDR3 spells CASSQHDPSSGQTQYF. The CDR3 DNA reads TGTGCCAGCAGCCAACACGACCCATCTAGCGGACAGACCCAGTACTTC.

The table lists this clonotype with many counts. For the CDR3, the DNA is TGTGCCAGCAGCCGACTGGGGACAAACTACGAGCAGTACTTC. Translation: CASSRLGTNYEQYF. The chain recombines TRBV7-9 with TRBJ2-7, with D maybe TRBD1 (6 bases). CDR3 length: 14 amino acids. Trimming left V 5 bases short and J 3 bases short, with 14 bases between. Looked up from germline, CDR1 is SEHNR and CDR2 is FQNEAQ (reference sequence).